A selection of T cell receptor beta chains follows, all from one sample in a study of shared clonotypes between healthy human individuals. Assay used: immunoSEQ multiplex PCR; TCRdb lists only in-frame clones, some missing. Of 500,000 or so clones in the sample, approximately 95% were seen once. Sequencing was performed on naive CD4+ T cells sorted from blood. The receptors shown here come from a woman in her thirties in good health. Each CDR3 is given with its conserved first and last residue.

V gene	J gene	CDR3 protein
TRBV7-8	TRBJ2-7	CASSQRRLDSSYEQYF
TRBV29-1	TRBJ1-2	CSVIGDRDAGYTF
TRBV7-9	TRBJ2-7	CASSIQGHEQYF
TRBV4-1	TRBJ2-7	CASSQAPAVGIAGVGYEQYF
TRBV28	TRBJ1-5	CASSLKGSNQPQHF
TRBV11-2	TRBJ2-1	CASSPRVAGGYNEQFF
TRBV18	TRBJ1-1	CASSPMTGDTEAFF
TRBV4-1	TRBJ2-5	CASSQDSLADFQETQYF
TRBV7-8	TRBJ1-1	CASSLESVGTEAFF
TRBV2	TRBJ1-4	CASNPGTSYQKLFF
TRBV5-8	TRBJ2-1	CASSLASGLAGAYNEQFF
TRBV10-1	TRBJ2-7	CASSGKRLDEQYF
TRBV28	TRBJ1-2	CATNTGYGYTF
TRBV9	TRBJ1-2	CASSVGGGGPYGYTF
TRBV6-1	TRBJ2-7	CASSLLNRGPYEQYF
TRBV5-1	TRBJ1-5	CASSLGVSNQPQHF
TRBV4-1	TRBJ2-7	CASSHKPTTSVDEQYF
TRBV19	TRBJ2-1	CASSIASHPYNEQFF
TRBV18	TRBJ1-1	CASSRQGRNTEAFF
TRBV10-2	TRBJ2-7	CASSGGLAGSSGSYEQYF
TRBV10-3	TRBJ1-5	CAISDGNLFQPQHF
TRBV28	TRBJ2-5	CASRRDYQETQYF
TRBV11-2	.	CASSLVGPSYEQYF
TRBV11-2	TRBJ2-7	CASSLLQFPSYEQYF
TRBV7-9	TRBJ1-3	CASSSGRQVPGNTIYF
TRBV4-1	TRBJ1-1	CASSQGRRERSEAFF
TRBV28	TRBJ1-1	CASSLRGGPAQAFF
TRBV9	TRBJ2-2	CASSVLTGRATGELFF
TRBV19	TRBJ2-1	CAGQRNGCSYNEQFF
TRBV6-1	TRBJ2-7	CASSGTGGRDEQYF
TRBV5-6	TRBJ1-1	CASSPSGVVGAFF
TRBV5-1	TRBJ1-1	CASSPPTTGLNTEAFF
TRBV9	TRBJ2-7	CASSPRTGWNEQYF
TRBV5-4	TRBJ1-2	CASSFRGYYGYTF
TRBV28	TRBJ2-7	CASSGEGLTYEQYF
TRBV2	TRBJ2-7	CASSSGQGLSYF
TRBV6-5	TRBJ1-6	CASSYMGNAYNSPLHF
TRBV27	TRBJ1-3	CASSSGTQGGTIYF
TRBV25-1	TRBJ2-1	CASSDSTPGLAYNEQFF